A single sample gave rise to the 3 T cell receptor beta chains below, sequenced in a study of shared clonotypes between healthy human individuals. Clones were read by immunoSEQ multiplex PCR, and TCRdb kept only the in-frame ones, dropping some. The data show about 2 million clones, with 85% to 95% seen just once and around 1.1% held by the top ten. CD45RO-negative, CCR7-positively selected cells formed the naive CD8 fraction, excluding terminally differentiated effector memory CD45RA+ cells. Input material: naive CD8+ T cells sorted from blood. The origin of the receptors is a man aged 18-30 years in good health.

CDR3 sequence (DNA): TGTGCCAGCAGCTTGGCGACAGGGGCGAATGAGCAGTTCTTC. This translates into CASSLATGANEQFF. The chain couples TRBV5-6 to TRBJ2-1; 8 bases map to TRBD1. With V trimmed by 0 bases and J by 7 bases, 3 bases remained unmatched. Germline V CDR1 and CDR2: SGHDT, YYEEEE. There are 14 residues in the CDR3. Supplemented by reference TRBV5-6 and TRBJ2-1, the full variable domain reads DAGVTQSPTHLIKTRGQQVTLRCSPKSGHDTVSWYQQALGQGPQFIFQYYEEEERQRGNFPDRFSGHQFPNYSSELNVNALLLGDSALYLCASSLATGANEQFFGPGTRLTVL.

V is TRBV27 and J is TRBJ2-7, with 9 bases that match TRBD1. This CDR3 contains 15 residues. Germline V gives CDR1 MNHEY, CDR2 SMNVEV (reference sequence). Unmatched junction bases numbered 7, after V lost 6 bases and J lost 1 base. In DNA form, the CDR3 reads TGTGCCAGCAGGAGGAGGACAGGGGCTTCCTACGAGCAGTACTTC. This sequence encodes CASRRRTGASYEQYF.

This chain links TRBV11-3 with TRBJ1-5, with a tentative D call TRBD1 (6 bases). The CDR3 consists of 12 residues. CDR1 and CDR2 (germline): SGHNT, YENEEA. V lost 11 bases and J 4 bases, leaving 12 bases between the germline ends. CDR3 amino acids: CAQRGRNQPQHF. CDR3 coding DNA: TGTGCCCAGAGGGGGAGAAATCAGCCCCAGCATTTT.